Detailed here is one T cell receptor (beta chain). This specimen belongs to a study of monozygotic twins with cystic fibrosis. The method was immunoSEQ multiplex PCR; TCRdb's version includes in-frame clones alone and lacks a portion of them. Of over 20,000 clones listed, around 93% are singletons. This CDR3 comprises 14 residues. The germline V and J ends were trimmed by 0 bases and 4 bases, with 10 bases remaining between them. The V gene's germline CDR1 is SGDLS and CDR2 YYNGEE. This TCR was sampled from a girl aged 2 to 10 with cystic fibrosis. The V and J genes are TRBV9 and TRBJ1-1, with no clear D. Source material: blood. CDR3 residues: CASSVEPTPTEAFF. The CDR3 DNA reads TGTGCCAGCAGCGTAGAGCCTACCCCCACTGAAGCTTTCTTT.